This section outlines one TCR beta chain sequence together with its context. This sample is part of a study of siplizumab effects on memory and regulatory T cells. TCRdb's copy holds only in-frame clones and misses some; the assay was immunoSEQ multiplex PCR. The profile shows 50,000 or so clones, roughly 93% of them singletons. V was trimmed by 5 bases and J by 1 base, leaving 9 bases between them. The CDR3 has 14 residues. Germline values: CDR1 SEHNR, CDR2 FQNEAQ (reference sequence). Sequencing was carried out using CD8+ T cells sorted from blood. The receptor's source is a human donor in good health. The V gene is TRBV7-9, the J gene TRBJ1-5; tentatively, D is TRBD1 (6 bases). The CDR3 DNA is TGTGCCAGCAGCGAAGGGACAAGCAATCAGCCCCAGCATTTT. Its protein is CASSEGTSNQPQHF.